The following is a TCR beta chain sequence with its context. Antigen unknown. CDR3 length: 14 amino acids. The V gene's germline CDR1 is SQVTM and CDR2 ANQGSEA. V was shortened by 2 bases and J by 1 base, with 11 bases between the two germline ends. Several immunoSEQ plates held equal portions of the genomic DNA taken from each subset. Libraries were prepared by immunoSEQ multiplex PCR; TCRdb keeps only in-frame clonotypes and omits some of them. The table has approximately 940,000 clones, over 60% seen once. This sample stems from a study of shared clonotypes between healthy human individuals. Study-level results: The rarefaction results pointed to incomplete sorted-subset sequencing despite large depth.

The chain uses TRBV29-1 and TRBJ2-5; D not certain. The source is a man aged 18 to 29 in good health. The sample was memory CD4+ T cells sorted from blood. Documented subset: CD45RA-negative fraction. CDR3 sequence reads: CSVEYGRSQETQYF. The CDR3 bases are TGCAGCGTTGAATATGGCAGGTCCCAAGAGACCCAGTACTTC.